This entry lists 2 T cell receptor beta chains sequenced from one sample in a study of blood T cells in healthy people across ages (dated by TCRdb to about 2015). The protocol used for the library was 5' RACE. The data were produced on an Illumina HiSeq 2500. The second PCR ran for roughly 7 to 11 cycles and used a J-beta primer mix along with a sample-barcoded 5' primer. TCRdb ran its own pipeline on the public reads, namely fastp trimming at Q25 and MiXCR clone calling, and kept in-frame beta chains. Each record represents a unique CDR3 protein, reported with the most common genes and DNA among its rows. The sample records 1.5 million to 2 million distinct CDR3 sequences, 28% of which are singletons. The ten largest account for approximately 7.7% of the sample. Source material: blood. All receptors come from a woman in her twenties or thirties in good health.

This chain joins TRBV12-5 and TRBJ2-1, with D maybe TRBD1 (6 bases). CDR3 length: 12 residues. Germline CDR1 LGHNT, CDR2 FRNRAP. The V gene lost 4 bases and the J gene lost 10 bases, with 11 bases spanning the gap. The CDR3 DNA is TGTGCTAGTGGTTCCTACAGGGACGAGCAGTTCTTC. Its translation is CASGSYRDEQFF.

This chain connects TRBV18 to TRBJ2-3; D remains unclear. V dropped 5 bases and J dropped 4 bases, with 10 bases sitting between them. The CDR3 covers 13 residues. Germline CDR1 is KGHSH and CDR2 is LQKENI. In nucleotides, the CDR3 is TGTGCCAGCTCAGGTTGGAGCTCAGATACGCAGTATTTT. Its protein product is CASSGWSSDTQYF.